This TCR beta chain appears in the sequencing data of a study of identifying expanded T cells in peripheral blood. The CDR3 loop spans 17 amino acids. Trimming at V came to 1 base and at J to 6 bases, leaving 13 bases not matched to a gene. Germline assignment: CDR1 SGHNT and CDR2 YYREEE (reference sequence). Repertoires were generated with immunoSEQ multiplex PCR, while TCRdb's copy carries only in-frame clones and drops some. In the table there are tens of thousands of clones, 82% of which are singletons. The sequence was obtained from a person aged 18-69 years in good health. Sequencing was carried out using blood. The chain uses TRBV5-4 and TRBJ2-5; TRBD2 matches 9 bases. The CDR3 reads CASSLSLGGGRAKTQYF. The CDR3 bases are TGTGCCAGCAGCTTGTCCCTTGGCGGCGGGAGGGCCAAGACCCAGTACTTC.